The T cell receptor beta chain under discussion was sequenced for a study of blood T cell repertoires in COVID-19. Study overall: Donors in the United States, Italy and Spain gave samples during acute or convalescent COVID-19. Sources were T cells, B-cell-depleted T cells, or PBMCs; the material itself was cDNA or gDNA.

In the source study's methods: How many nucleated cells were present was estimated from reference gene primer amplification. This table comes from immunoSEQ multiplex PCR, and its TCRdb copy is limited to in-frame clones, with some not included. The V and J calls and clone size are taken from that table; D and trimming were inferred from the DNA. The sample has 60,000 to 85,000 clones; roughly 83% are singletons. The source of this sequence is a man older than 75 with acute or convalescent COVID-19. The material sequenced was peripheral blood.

The CDR3 sequence is CASSFSLAPTDTQYF. The DNA of the CDR3 is TGTGCCAGCAGCTTCTCTCTAGCACCCACAGATACGCAGTATTTT. The rearrangement uses TRBV7-3 and TRBJ2-3, with D perhaps matching TRBD2 (5 bases). V was trimmed by 3 bases and J by 2 bases, leaving 12 bases between them. This CDR3 contains 15 residues. Germline V gene data show CDR1 as SGHTA and CDR2 as FQGTGA.